The clone carrying this T cell receptor (beta chain) has at least ten counts. TCRdb redid the calling of the 5' RACE reads with MiXCR, one entry per CDR3 protein. In the table there are about 56,000 distinct CDR3 sequences, around 8.2% of which are singletons. Stated time point: sample taken at primary tumor resection. TCRs were sequenced from unsorted whole RNA of tumor, nontumor lung or PBMC. The sample comes from a study of spatial heterogeneity in lung cancer. This CDR3 region has 15 residues. CDR1 is SGHRS, CDR2 YFSETQ, per germline. V lost 0 bases and J lost 0, with 4 bases in between. The sequenced sample was PBMCs, obtained at surgery. The chain is built from TRBV5-1 and TRBJ2-6; no clear D. The receptor was derived from a female donor with early-stage non-small cell lung cancer. The CDR3 sequence: CASSLGFSGANVLTF. CDR3 DNA: TGCGCCAGCAGCTTGGGTTTCTCTGGGGCCAACGTCCTGACTTTC.